These 28 T cell receptor beta chains were all obtained from the same sample, sequenced in a study of chemoradiotherapy in HPV16-positive cancers. Some clones are missing from TCRdb's copy, which holds only in-frame ones; the method was immunoSEQ multiplex PCR. The sample contains tens of thousands of clones, approximately 73% of which appear only once. The starting material was blood, obtained from a patient who underwent chemoradiotherapy. The source of these receptors is a human donor with HPV-associated anogenital cancer.

J is TRBJ1-2 and V is TRBV7-9; D remains ambiguous. From germline, CDR1 is SEHNR and CDR2 FQNEAQ (reference sequence). The CDR3 spans 11 residues. The V end was cut by 5 bases, the J end by 5 bases, with 6 bases between. DNA for the CDR3: TGTGCCAGCAGCCGGGAGTATGGCTACACCTTC. Translation: CASSREYGYTF. The full variable domain, completed using reference TRBV7-9 and TRBJ1-2, is DTGVSQNPRHKITKRGQNVTFRCDPISEHNRLYWYRQTLGQGPEFLTYFQNEAQLEKSRLLSDRFSAERPKGSFSTLEIQRTEQGDSAMYLCASSREYGYTFGSGTRLTVV.

The V and J genes are TRBV6-6 and TRBJ2-7; TRBD1 or TRBD2 may be the D gene (5 bases each). This CDR3 has 13 residues. Looked up from germline, CDR1 is MNHNY and CDR2 is SVGAGI (reference sequence). V lost 6 bases, J lost 2 bases, and 11 bases lay in between. CDR3 coding DNA: TGTGCCAGCAGGGGGACGTCCACCTACGAGCAGTACTTC. Protein sequence: CASRGTSTYEQYF.

The chain employs TRBV5-1 and TRBJ2-7; TRBD1 aligns across 8 bases. Trimming took 0 bases from V and 0 from J; bases not matched to a gene: 2. Germline V CDR1 and CDR2: SGHRS, YFSETQ. The CDR3 runs 15 residues. The CDR3 spells CASSLEQGVSYEQYF. The CDR3 bases are TGCGCCAGCAGCTTGGAACAGGGGGTCTCCTACGAGCAGTACTTC.

The CDR3 region has the DNA TGTGCCAGCAGCCTAACAGGGTCGGCTAACTATGGCTACACCTTC. Translating it yields CASSLTGSANYGYTF. The chain recombines TRBV5-6 with TRBJ1-2; D perhaps matches TRBD1 (6 bases). Germline V lookup: CDR1 SGHDT, CDR2 YYEEEE. Trimming stripped 4 bases from V and 0 bases from J, with 13 bases between. The CDR3 extends over 15 amino acids.

The rearrangement uses TRBV6-1 and TRBJ1-3; D is undetermined. V shed 6 bases and J shed 4 bases, with 7 bases lying between them. Germline CDR1 and CDR2: MNHNS and SASEGT. This CDR3 has 12 amino acids. Here the CDR3 reads CASRVQGNTIYF. CDR3 bases: TGTGCCAGCAGAGTCCAGGGAAACACCATATATTTT.

The chain carries TRBV19 and TRBJ1-5; weak D call: TRBD1 (5 bases). This CDR3 has 14 residues. Germline CDR1 is LNHDA and CDR2 is SQIVND (reference sequence). Trimming stripped 3 bases from V and 1 base from J, with 7 bases between. The CDR3 sequence is CASSIRDSNQPQHF. As DNA, the CDR3 is TGTGCCAGTAGTATTCGGGACAGCAATCAGCCCCAGCATTTT.

The chain carries TRBV2 and TRBJ1-1; D uncertain. CDR3 length equals 14 residues. Germline V gene lookup returns CDR1 SNHLY and CDR2 FYNNEI. V was trimmed by 3 bases and J by 4 bases, leaving 12 bases between them. CDR3 loop: CASSDREGSTEAFF. The CDR3 DNA follows: TGTGCCAGCAGTGATCGTGAAGGTAGCACTGAAGCTTTCTTT.

J is TRBJ2-3 and V is TRBV5-6; no firm D call. The CDR3 covers 16 residues. Germline values: CDR1 SGHDT, CDR2 YYEEEE. Trimming shortened V by 3 bases and J by 5 bases, and 19 bases separated the two germline ends. DNA for the CDR3: TGTGCCAGCAGCTCGCAAGATCCCCCGTTTATAGATACGCAGTATTTT. This codes for CASSSQDPPFIDTQYF.

V gene TRBV30 combines with J gene TRBJ1-2, with 7 bases that match TRBD1. The CDR3 loop spans 11 amino acids. V shed 7 bases, J shed 4 bases, and the junction held 3 bases outside the gene matches. Germline V gives CDR1 GTSNPN, CDR2 SVGIG (reference sequence). The CDR3 DNA reads as TGTGCCTACACAGGGGCCTATGGCTACACCTTC. Amino acid sequence: CAYTGAYGYTF.

By sample fraction, this clone is large. The chain has TRBV7-8 and TRBJ1-4, with D possibly being TRBD1 (6 bases). The germline CDR1 and CDR2 sequences are SGHVS and FQNEAQ. Deletions cut 1 base from V and 6 bases from J, with 12 bases between. The CDR3 totals 15 residues. The CDR3 DNA follows: TGTGCCAGCAGCTTAGGAGGGGGAATTGATGAAAAACTGTTTTTT. It encodes CASSLGGGIDEKLFF. Complete variable domain (other parts from reference TRBV7-8 and TRBJ1-4): GAGVSQSPRYKVAKRGQDVALRCDPISGHVSLFWYQQALGQGPEFLTYFQNEAQLDKSGLPSDRFFAERPEGSVSTLKIQRTQQEDSAVYLCASSLGGGIDEKLFFGSGTQLSVL.

The V call is TRBV5-6, the J call TRBJ2-7, with 7 bases identical to TRBD1. Germline lookup yields CDR1 SGHDT and CDR2 YYEEEE. This CDR3 comprises 13 residues. Germline trimming cut 3 bases from V and 3 bases from J; bases unmatched to any gene: 3. The CDR3, as DNA: TGTGCCAGCAGCTCCCGGACAGGCTACGAGCAGTACTTC. It is translated as CASSSRTGYEQYF.

The genes are TRBV2 and TRBJ1-4; TRBD1 matches at 10 bases. V was pared by 0 bases and J by 6 bases, with 7 bases of the junction left unmatched. The germline V gene encodes CDR1 SNHLY and CDR2 FYNNEI. The CDR3 loop spans 17 amino acids. CDR3 sequence: CASSEAPGTGVYEKLFF. CDR3 in DNA: TGTGCCAGCAGTGAAGCGCCCGGGACAGGGGTGTATGAAAAACTGTTTTTT.

This clone came up a few times. The gene calls are TRBV11-2 and TRBJ2-5; D remains ambiguous. Germline assignment: CDR1 SGHAT and CDR2 FQNNGV. This CDR3 has 15 amino acids. Trimming shortened V by 1 base and J by 4 bases, and 13 bases separated the two germline ends. The CDR3 here is CASSLGAEPRETQYF. In DNA, the CDR3 is TGTGCCAGCAGCTTAGGGGCGGAGCCCCGAGAGACCCAGTACTTC.

The chain recombines TRBV10-2 with TRBJ1-5; D gene unclear. The CDR3 is 15 residues long. The germline V and J ends were trimmed by 3 bases and 4 bases, with 13 bases remaining between them. CDR1 and CDR2 from the germline V gene are WSHSY and SAAADI. The CDR3, as DNA: TGCGCCAGCAGTGACCCAGGAGTGGCGAATCAGCCCCAGCATTTT. This sequence encodes CASSDPGVANQPQHF.

J is TRBJ1-1 and V is TRBV7-6; 9 bases align to TRBD1. The J segment lost 4 bases and the V segment lost 0 bases, leaving 3 bases of the junction unmatched. This CDR3 comprises 15 residues. Germline-derived CDR1 and CDR2 are SGHVS and FNYEAQ. CDR3 protein: CASSLAWDRATEAFF. Written as DNA, the CDR3 is TGTGCCAGCAGCTTAGCGTGGGACAGGGCCACTGAAGCTTTCTTT.

The chain recombines TRBV14 with TRBJ2-1; D could derive from TRBD1 or TRBD2 (5 bases each). The germline CDR1 and CDR2 sequences are SGHDN and FVKESK. The CDR3 has 16 amino acids. The V gene lost 3 bases and the J gene lost 4 bases, with 16 bases spanning the gap. The CDR3 DNA is TGTGCCAGCAGCCAGACCGGGACGGTGCCGTACAATGAGCAGTTCTTC. Residues: CASSQTGTVPYNEQFF.

A few counts support this clone. The V gene is TRBV7-9, the J gene TRBJ1-2; 10 bases map to TRBD1. CDR3 length: 16 residues. Trimming removed 1 base from V and 8 bases from J; junction bases left unmatched: 10. CDR1 is SEHNR, CDR2 FQNEAQ, per germline (reference sequence). This CDR3 is CASSLELDRGPAGYTF. DNA for the CDR3: TGTGCCAGCAGCTTAGAGTTAGACAGGGGGCCGGCGGGCTACACCTTC.

This clone turned up a few times. This sequence joins TRBV6-5 and TRBJ1-2; a weak D match, TRBD1 (5 bases). V lost 2 bases to trimming and J lost 5 bases, with 18 bases between them. Germline CDR1 is MNHEY and CDR2 is SVGAGI. The CDR3 sequence is 16 residues long. CDR3 sequence: CASSYDEPRWGYGYTF. The CDR3 DNA reads as TGTGCCAGCAGTTACGATGAACCCAGGTGGGGGTATGGCTACACCTTC.

This clone occurred once. The V call is TRBV7-9, the J call TRBJ2-2, with D perhaps TRBD1 (6 bases). Trimming cost V 6 bases and J 2 bases, with 13 bases left between them. This CDR3 region has 15 residues. Germline-derived CDR1 and CDR2 are SEHNR and FQNEAQ (reference sequence). The DNA for the CDR3 is TGTGCCAGCAGGAAGGACAGACTTAACACCGGGGAGCTGTTTTTT. It specifies CASRKDRLNTGELFF.

The chain recombines TRBV6-4 with TRBJ2-1, with 7 bases identical to TRBD1. Looked up from germline, CDR1 is MRHNA and CDR2 is SNTAGT. The ends lost 6 bases at V and 2 bases at J; junction bases unmatched: 7. The CDR3 loop spans 15 amino acids. CDR3: CASSGTADTYNEQFF. The CDR3 nucleotides read TGTGCCAGCAGCGGGACAGCCGATACCTACAATGAGCAGTTCTTC.

The chain is built from TRBV2 and TRBJ2-7; D is uncertain. The length of the CDR3 is 14 residues. Germline CDR1 SNHLY, CDR2 FYNNEI. V lost 5 bases and J 0 bases, leaving 11 bases between the germline ends. As DNA, the CDR3 is TGTGCCAGCAGTTCGGGCCTCGTCTCCTACGAGCAGTACTTC. Its protein is CASSSGLVSYEQYF.

The chain recombines TRBV4-3 with TRBJ2-3; 15 nucleotides line up with TRBD2. Germline CDR1 reads LGHNA; CDR2 reads YSLEER. V trimming: 4 bases; J trimming: 2 bases; junction bases outside the gene matches: 13. This CDR3 comprises 20 residues. The CDR3 loop reads CASSRTRGLAGGRITDTQYF. The DNA of the CDR3 is TGCGCCAGCAGCCGTACACGCGGACTAGCGGGGGGGCGAATCACAGATACGCAGTATTTT.

The V and J genes are TRBV5-1 and TRBJ1-2, with D possibly being TRBD1 (6 bases). Germline V lookup: CDR1 SGHRS, CDR2 YFSETQ. The V and J ends lost 4 bases and 10 bases respectively, with 14 bases between them. The CDR3 is made up of 12 amino acids. CDR3 loop: CASSPRGTYYTF. As DNA, the CDR3 is TGCGCCAGCAGCCCGCGGGGGACATACTACACCTTC.

The J gene is TRBJ2-2, the V gene TRBV12-5, with D tentatively TRBD2 (5 bases). V lost 8 bases to trimming and J lost 6 bases, with 13 bases between them. The CDR3 covers 13 residues. Germline assignment: CDR1 LGHNT and CDR2 FRNRAP. The CDR3 nucleotides read TGTGCTAGTACCTGGGAGAGGCCCGGGGAGCTGTTTTTT. Translating it yields CASTWERPGELFF.

The rearrangement links TRBV11-2 to TRBJ1-2, with D maybe TRBD1 (5 bases). The CDR3 spans 13 residues. Germline assignment: CDR1 SGHAT and CDR2 FQNNGV. With 3 bases removed from V and 2 bases from J, the gap between germline ends came to 7 bases. The CDR3 reads CASSLTENYGYTF. CDR3 nucleotides: TGTGCCAGCAGCTTGACAGAGAACTATGGCTACACCTTC.

V is TRBV2 and J is TRBJ1-1, with 7 bases identical to TRBD1. The V and J ends lost 6 bases and 1 base, in that order; junction bases with no gene match: 5. The CDR3 covers 14 residues. Germline CDR1 reads SNHLY; CDR2 reads FYNNEI. In DNA form, the CDR3 reads TGTGCCAGCAGCAGACAGGGCCCGAACACTGAAGCTTTCTTT. This translates into CASSRQGPNTEAFF.

V and J are TRBV5-4 and TRBJ2-7; 10 bases match TRBD2. Germline values: CDR1 SGHNT, CDR2 YYREEE (reference sequence). The CDR3 loop spans 13 amino acids. V shed 4 bases, J shed 7 bases, and the junction held 5 bases outside the gene matches. CDR3 bases: TGTGCCAGCAGCGGGGGACTAGCGCGAGAGCAGTACTTC. It specifies CASSGGLAREQYF.

The chain has TRBV7-2 and TRBJ1-2, with D uncertain. There are 15 residues in the CDR3. Trimming removed 4 bases from V and 0 bases from J, with 12 bases in between. Germline CDR1 SGHTA, CDR2 FQGNSA. This chain's CDR3 is CASSSAHKTNYGYTF. Here the CDR3 DNA reads TGTGCCAGCAGCTCGGCACACAAAACTAACTATGGCTACACCTTC.